This T cell receptor (beta chain) was sequenced for a study of blood T cell repertoires in COVID-19. Study as a whole: The United States, Italy and Spain supplied acute and convalescent COVID-19 samples.

As regards this clone: Other DNA sequences from this sample encode an identical CDR3 as well.

This CDR3 is built from 12 residues. V lost 6 bases, J lost 7 bases, and 10 bases lay in between. Original handling: Estimated nucleated cell counts came from reference gene primer amplification. The protocol was immunoSEQ multiplex PCR, while the TCRdb copy is restricted to in-frame clones and leaves out a portion. V, J and clone size reflect that table, while D and trimming were determined from the DNA. This sample has 250,000 to 350,000 clones; around 91% occur once, and the top ten carry around 12%. The V and J genes are TRBV12-3 or TRBV12-4 and TRBJ2-1, with D perhaps matching TRBD2 (5 bases). The material sequenced was peripheral blood. The sequence was obtained from a woman aged 55 to 70 with acute or convalescent COVID-19. DNA for the CDR3: TGTGCCAGCAGCCCCACGGGGAATGAGCAGTTCTTC. It encodes CASSPTGNEQFF.